This T cell receptor (beta chain) came from a study of blood T cells in healthy people across ages. Germline CDR1 reads SGHNT; CDR2 reads YENEEA. The V end was cut by 1 base, the J end by 7 bases, with 11 bases between. The CDR3 covers 14 residues. The table lists this clonotype with a few counts. Through a sample-barcoded 5' primer and a J-beta primer mix, a second PCR was run for roughly 7 to 11 cycles. Each cDNA molecule received a tag from a template-switch adaptor that had 12 random nucleotides. TCRdb called the 5' RACE reads again in MiXCR, with one record for every CDR3 protein. Among 920,000 or so distinct CDR3 sequences listed, under 45% were seen once.

This receptor was obtained from an older woman in good health. This sequence joins TRBV11-3 and TRBJ2-1; D may be TRBD1 (5 bases). The sample consisted of blood. CDR3 amino acids: CASSLGAGMNEQFF. CDR3 DNA sequence: TGTGCCAGCAGCTTAGGGGCAGGGATGAATGAGCAGTTCTTC.